These 7 T cell receptor beta chains were all obtained from the same sample, sequenced in a study of blood T cell repertoires in COVID-19. The protocol was immunoSEQ multiplex PCR, while the TCRdb copy is restricted to in-frame clones and leaves out a portion. Altogether some 250,000 clones are present, roughly 80% being singletons, with the ten largest covering around 3.3%. The sequencing sample was made of peripheral blood. These receptors originate from a woman between 18 and 30 years old with acute or convalescent COVID-19.

This clone has just one count. The V and J genes are TRBV5-4 and TRBJ2-1, with 10 bases aligning to TRBD2. With V trimmed by 2 bases and J by 6 bases, 8 bases remained unmatched. The CDR3 runs to 16 residues. Germline V gene sequence: CDR1 SGHNT, CDR2 YYREEE (reference sequence). CDR3 protein: CASSFSLAGVGNEQFF. The CDR3 DNA follows: TGTGCCAGCAGCTTTAGTCTAGCGGGAGTGGGCAATGAGCAGTTCTTC.

The V gene is TRBV29-1, the J gene TRBJ2-7; TRBD1 matches 7 bases. The germline CDR1 and CDR2 sequences are SQVTM and ANQGSEA. Trimming took 4 bases from V and 7 from J; bases not matched to a gene: 13. CDR3 length: 14 residues. CDR3: CSVGSGRGTGEQYF. In nucleotides, the CDR3 is TGCAGCGTTGGGTCGGGCAGGGGGACGGGGGAGCAGTACTTC.

The V and J genes are TRBV5-8 and TRBJ1-5; 8 bases fit TRBD1. CDR3 length equals 15 residues. After removal of 5 bases from V and 7 bases from J, the junction contained 11 bases not matched to a gene. Germline CDR1 is SGHTS and CDR2 is YDEGEE. DNA of the CDR3: TGTGCCAGCAGGAACGGACAGGGTAATTGGCAGCCCCAGCATTTT. It specifies CASRNGQGNWQPQHF.

The CDR3 nucleotides are TGTGCCAGCAGCCGGGCTAGCGGGAGGGCCAATGAGCAGTTCTTC. Protein product: CASSRASGRANEQFF. The rearrangement uses TRBV3-1 (or the pseudogene TRBV3-2) and TRBJ2-1, with 12 bases aligning to TRBD2. Germline V gene data show CDR1 as LGHDT and CDR2 as YNNKEL (reference sequence). With 4 bases clipped from V and 6 bases from J, the junction kept 4 bases outside the gene matches. The CDR3 contains 15 residues.

V is TRBV7-9 and J is TRBJ2-1; weak D call: TRBD2 (5 bases). V lost 5 bases and J 8 bases, leaving 13 bases between the germline ends. The CDR3 is made up of 13 amino acids. Per the germline V gene, CDR1 is SEHNR and CDR2 is FQNEAQ (reference sequence). The CDR3 sequence is CASSTKRRHEQFF. As DNA, the CDR3 is TGTGCCAGCAGCACCAAACGGAGGCATGAGCAGTTCTTC.

This clone appeared a single time. The chain carries TRBV19 and TRBJ1-2, with D perhaps TRBD1 (5 bases). V was pared by 7 bases and J by 2 bases, with 5 bases between. CDR1 is LNHDA and CDR2 is SQIVND in the germline V gene (reference sequence). The CDR3 has 11 amino acids. In DNA form, the CDR3 reads TGTGCCAGTACAGGGAACTATGGCTACACCTTC. Translated: CASTGNYGYTF.

The chain combines TRBV5-1 with TRBJ2-1, with D possibly matching TRBD2 (6 bases). V was pared by 0 bases and J by 6 bases, with 13 bases between. This CDR3 is 15 amino acids long. CDR1 and CDR2 (germline): SGHRS, YFSETQ. CDR3 loop: CASSLGAGPSNEQFF. The CDR3 nucleotides read TGCGCCAGCAGCTTGGGGGCGGGACCTTCCAATGAGCAGTTCTTC.